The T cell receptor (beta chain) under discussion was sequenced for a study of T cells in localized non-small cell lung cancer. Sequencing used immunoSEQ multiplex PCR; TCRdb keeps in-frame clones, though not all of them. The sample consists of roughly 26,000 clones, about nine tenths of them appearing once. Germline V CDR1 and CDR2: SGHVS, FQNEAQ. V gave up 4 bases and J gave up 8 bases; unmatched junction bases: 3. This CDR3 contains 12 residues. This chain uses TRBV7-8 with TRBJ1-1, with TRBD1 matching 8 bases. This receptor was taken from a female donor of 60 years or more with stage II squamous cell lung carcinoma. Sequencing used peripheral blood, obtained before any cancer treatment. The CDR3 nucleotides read TGTGCCAGCAGCTCCGGGACAGGAGAAGCTTTCTTT. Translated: CASSSGTGEAFF. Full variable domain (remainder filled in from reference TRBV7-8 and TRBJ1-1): GAGVSQSPRYKVAKRGQDVALRCDPISGHVSLFWYQQALGQGPEFLTYFQNEAQLDKSGLPSDRFFAERPEGSVSTLKIQRTQQEDSAVYLCASSSGTGEAFFGQGTRLTVV.